This T cell receptor (beta chain) was documented in a study of cytomegalovirus exposure and HLA in healthy donors. Study-wide results and caveats: As a later analysis showed, a missense DCLRE1C variant was linked to trimming of TCR beta V- and J-genes.

The PCR employed 60 Vbeta primers together with 13 Jbeta primers. This table comes from immunoSEQ multiplex PCR, and its TCRdb copy is limited to in-frame clones, with some not included. The sample carries fewer than 90,000 clones, about 85% recorded once. Germline CDR1 is MNHNY and CDR2 is SVGAGI (reference sequence). This CDR3 is built from 14 residues. The V gene lost 2 bases and the J gene lost 5 bases, with 12 bases spanning the gap. In the case of this clone: The antigen remains undetermined.

The V gene is TRBV6-6, the J gene TRBJ2-5, with D possibly matching TRBD2 (5 bases). The sequence was obtained from a woman between 35 and 50 years old in good health and CMV-seropositive. Sequencing was performed on PBMCs. CDR3 region: CASSYSTGGETQYF. The DNA for the CDR3 is TGTGCCAGCAGTTACAGTACCGGCGGGGAGACCCAGTACTTC.